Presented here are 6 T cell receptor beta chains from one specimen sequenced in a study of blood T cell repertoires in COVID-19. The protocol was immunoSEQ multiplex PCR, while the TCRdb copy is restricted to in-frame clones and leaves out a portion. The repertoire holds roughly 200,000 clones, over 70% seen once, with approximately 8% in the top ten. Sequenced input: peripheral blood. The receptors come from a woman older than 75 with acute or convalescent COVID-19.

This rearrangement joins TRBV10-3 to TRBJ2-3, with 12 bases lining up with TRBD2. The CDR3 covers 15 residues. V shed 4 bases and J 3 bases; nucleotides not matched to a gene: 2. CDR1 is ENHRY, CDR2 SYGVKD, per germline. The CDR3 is CAISGTSGGTDTQYF. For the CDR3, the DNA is TGTGCCATCAGTGGCACTAGCGGGGGGACAGATACGCAGTATTTT.

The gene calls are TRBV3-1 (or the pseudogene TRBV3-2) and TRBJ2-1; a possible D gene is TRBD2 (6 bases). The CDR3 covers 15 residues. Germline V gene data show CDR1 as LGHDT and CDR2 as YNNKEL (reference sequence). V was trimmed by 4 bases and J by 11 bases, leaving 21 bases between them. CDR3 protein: CASSPEGITMSKQFF. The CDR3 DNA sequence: TGTGCCAGCAGCCCGGAGGGGATTACAATGAGCAAGCAGTTCTTC.

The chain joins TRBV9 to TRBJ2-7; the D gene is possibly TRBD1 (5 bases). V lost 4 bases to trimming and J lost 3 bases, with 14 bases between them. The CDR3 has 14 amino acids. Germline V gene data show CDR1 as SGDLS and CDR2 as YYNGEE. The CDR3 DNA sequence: TGTGCCAGCAGCATGGGGCCAACACTCTACGAGCAGTACTTC. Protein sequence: CASSMGPTLYEQYF. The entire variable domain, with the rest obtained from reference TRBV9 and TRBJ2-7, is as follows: DSGVTQTPKHLITATGQRVTLRCSPRSGDLSVYWYQQSLDQGLQFLIQYYNGEERAKGNILERFSAQQFPDLHSELNLSSLELGDSALYFCASSMGPTLYEQYFGPGTRLTVT.

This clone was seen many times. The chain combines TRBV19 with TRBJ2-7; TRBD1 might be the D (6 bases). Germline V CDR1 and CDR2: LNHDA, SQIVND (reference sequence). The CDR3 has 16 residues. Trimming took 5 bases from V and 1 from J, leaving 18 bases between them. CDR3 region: CASSSVSGQGSYEQYF. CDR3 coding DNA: TGTGCCAGTAGTTCAGTTTCTGGGCAGGGGTCCTACGAGCAGTACTTC.

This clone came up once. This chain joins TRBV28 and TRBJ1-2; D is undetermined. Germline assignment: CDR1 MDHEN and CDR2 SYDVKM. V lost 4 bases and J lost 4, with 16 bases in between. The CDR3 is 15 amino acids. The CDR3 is CASSSSQVRGYGYTF. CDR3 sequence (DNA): TGTGCCAGCAGTTCCTCGCAGGTCCGGGGCTATGGCTACACCTTC.

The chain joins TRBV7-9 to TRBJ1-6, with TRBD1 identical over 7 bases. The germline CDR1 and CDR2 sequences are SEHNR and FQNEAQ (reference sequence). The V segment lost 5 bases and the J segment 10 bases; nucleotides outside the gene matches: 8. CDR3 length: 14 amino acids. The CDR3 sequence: CASSPETGASPLHF. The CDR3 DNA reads TGTGCCAGCAGCCCCGAAACAGGGGCCTCACCCCTCCACTTT.